Listed below are T cell receptor beta chains from one sample, sequenced in a study of blood T cell repertoires in COVID-19. Using immunoSEQ multiplex PCR, the repertoire was profiled, and TCRdb retains in-frame clones only, with some absent. The sample has under 350,000 clones; 70% to 90% are singletons. What was sequenced was peripheral blood. These TCRs come from a woman between 65 and 79 years old with acute or convalescent COVID-19. Both conserved end residues are part of each CDR3. D genes are given only for firm matches. The size of a clone is reported for some rows only, either as once, few or many, or as a class for expanded clones.

CDR3 length: 13
clone size: NA
V gene: TRBV2
J gene: TRBJ2-5
D gene: NA
CDR3 protein: CASSVVTQETQYF
CDR3 DNA: TGTGCCAGCAGTGTAGTCACCCAAGAGACCCAGTACTTC

CDR3 length: 19
clone size: NA
V gene: TRBV7-9
J gene: TRBJ2-4
D gene: TRBD1
CDR3 protein: CASSQSGTGDLLAKNIQYF
CDR3 DNA: TGTGCCAGCAGTCAATCCGGGACAGGGGACCTATTAGCCAAAAACATTCAGTACTTC

CDR3 length: 13
clone size: NA
V gene: TRBV7-8
J gene: TRBJ2-1
D gene: NA
CDR3 protein: CASRRDWINEQFF
CDR3 DNA: TGTGCCAGCAGACGGGACTGGATCAATGAGCAGTTCTTC

CDR3 length: 14
clone size: NA
V gene: TRBV6-6
J gene: TRBJ1-6
D gene: TRBD1
CDR3 protein: CASRHQGGNSPLHF
CDR3 DNA: TGTGCCAGCAGGCATCAGGGGGGAAATTCACCCCTCCACTTT

CDR3 length: 15
clone size: once
V gene: TRBV30
J gene: TRBJ2-3
D gene: TRBD2
CDR3 protein: CAWSWTSGGTDTQYF
CDR3 DNA: TGTGCCTGGAGTTGGACTAGCGGGGGTACAGATACGCAGTATTTT

CDR3 length: 16
clone size: NA
V gene: TRBV7-3
J gene: TRBJ2-3
D gene: NA
CDR3 protein: CASSPVGGASGDTQYF
CDR3 DNA: TGTGCCAGCAGCCCCGTGGGGGGGGCGTCTGGGGATACGCAGTATTTT

CDR3 length: 16
clone size: NA
V gene: TRBV19
J gene: TRBJ1-5
D gene: TRBD1
CDR3 protein: CASSPRTGGSNQPQHF
CDR3 DNA: TGTGCCAGTAGTCCCCGGACAGGGGGAAGCAATCAGCCCCAGCATTTT

CDR3 length: 14
clone size: once
V gene: TRBV5-6
J gene: TRBJ1-1
D gene: TRBD1
CDR3 protein: CASSFGQGRTEAFF
CDR3 DNA: TGTGCCAGCAGCTTCGGACAGGGAAGGACTGAAGCTTTCTTT

CDR3 length: 13
clone size: NA
V gene: TRBV6-5
J gene: TRBJ1-4
D gene: NA
CDR3 protein: CASRGSKNEKLFF
CDR3 DNA: TGTGCCAGCCGAGGCAGCAAGAATGAAAAACTGTTTTTT

CDR3 length: 14
clone size: NA
V gene: TRBV5-1
J gene: TRBJ1-4
D gene: TRBD1
CDR3 protein: CASSLGQGNEKLFF
CDR3 DNA: TGCGCCAGCAGCTTGGGACAGGGGAATGAAAAACTGTTTTTT

CDR3 length: 19
clone size: NA
V gene: TRBV30
J gene: TRBJ1-3
D gene: NA
CDR3 protein: CAWSLGHYRATDSGNTIYF
CDR3 DNA: TGTGCCTGGAGTCTGGGGCATTATCGGGCCACGGACTCTGGAAACACCATATATTTT

CDR3 length: 14
clone size: NA
V gene: TRBV7-8
J gene: TRBJ1-6
D gene: NA
CDR3 protein: CASSLVRADSPLHF
CDR3 DNA: TGTGCCAGCAGCTTAGTCAGGGCTGATTCACCCCTCCACTTT

CDR3 length: 13
clone size: NA
V gene: TRBV2
J gene: TRBJ1-5
D gene: TRBD1
CDR3 protein: CASSLGQVKPQHF
CDR3 DNA: TGTGCCAGCAGCCTCGGACAGGTAAAGCCCCAGCATTTT

CDR3 length: 15
clone size: NA
V gene: TRBV4-1
J gene: TRBJ2-2
D gene: NA
CDR3 protein: CASSRNPLGAGELFF
CDR3 DNA: TGCGCCAGCAGCCGAAATCCGCTAGGCGCCGGGGAGCTGTTTTTT

CDR3 length: 12
clone size: NA
V gene: TRBV10-1
J gene: TRBJ1-1
D gene: NA
CDR3 protein: CASSPGHPEAFF
CDR3 DNA: TGCGCCAGCAGTCCTGGACACCCTGAAGCTTTCTTT

CDR3 length: 17
clone size: NA
V gene: TRBV19
J gene: TRBJ1-6
D gene: NA
CDR3 protein: CASSINGWSSYNSPLHF
CDR3 DNA: TGTGCCAGTAGTATAAATGGTTGGAGCTCCTATAATTCACCCCTCCACTTT

CDR3 length: 14
clone size: NA
V gene: TRBV29-1
J gene: TRBJ1-1
D gene: TRBD1
CDR3 protein: CSASSGGRSTEAFF
CDR3 DNA: TGCAGCGCCTCGTCAGGGGGGAGGAGCACTGAAGCTTTCTTT

CDR3 length: 14
clone size: NA
V gene: TRBV2
J gene: TRBJ2-5
D gene: TRBD2
CDR3 protein: CASGLAGGQETQYF
CDR3 DNA: TGTGCCAGCGGGCTAGCGGGGGGGCAAGAGACCCAGTACTTC